A selection of T cell receptor beta chains follows, all from one sample in a study of blood T cell repertoires in COVID-19. Assay: immunoSEQ multiplex PCR; the TCRdb copy retains only in-frame clones and omits some. In the table there are about 94,000 clones, about 74% of which are singletons. Material: peripheral blood. Receptors were obtained from a man in his 70s with COVID-19, enrolled during active disease. Both conserved end residues are part of each CDR3. Fields, in order: J gene, D gene, V gene, clone size, CDR3 protein, CDR3 DNA. A D gene is named only where the DNA matches it firmly. Clone sizes are given selectively: once, few, many, or a class where the clone is expanded.

J: TRBJ2-7
D: NA
V: TRBV11-1
size: NA
CDR3: CASSSIYEQYF
DNA: TGTGCCAGCAGCTCAATCTACGAGCAGTACTTC

J: TRBJ1-1
D: NA
V: TRBV24-1
size: NA
CDR3: CATQGRRNTEAFF
DNA: TGTGCCACGCAGGGTAGAAGGAACACTGAAGCTTTCTTT

J: TRBJ2-5
D: NA
V: TRBV9
size: many
CDR3: CASSVGTAGETQYF
DNA: TGTGCCAGCAGCGTTGGTACAGCGGGAGAGACCCAGTACTTC

J: TRBJ1-5
D: NA
V: TRBV19
size: NA
CDR3: CASSIDPGTAQHF
DNA: TGTGCCAGTAGTATAGACCCGGGTACGGCCCAGCATTTT

J: TRBJ2-1
D: NA
V: TRBV5-1
size: NA
CDR3: CASSLQTDFALYNEQFF
DNA: TGCGCCAGCAGCCTACAAACGGACTTCGCTTTGTACAATGAGCAGTTCTTC

J: TRBJ2-7
D: TRBD1
V: TRBV4-3
size: NA
CDR3: CASSQETGGNEQYF
DNA: TGCGCCAGCAGCCAGGAGACAGGGGGGAACGAGCAGTACTTC

J: TRBJ2-4
D: TRBD1
V: TRBV5-1
size: NA
CDR3: CASSQDRPAKNIQYF
DNA: TGCGCCAGCAGCCAGGACAGGCCGGCCAAAAACATTCAGTACTTC

J: TRBJ2-7
D: TRBD2
V: TRBV18
size: NA
CDR3: CASSPRTAGEYEQYF
DNA: TGTGCCAGCTCACCCCGGACAGCGGGAGAGTACGAGCAGTACTTC

J: TRBJ2-7
D: TRBD2
V: TRBV7-2
size: NA
CDR3: CASTGTSGRYEQYF
DNA: TGTGCCAGCACAGGGACTAGCGGGAGATACGAGCAGTACTTC

J: TRBJ1-5
D: TRBD1
V: TRBV2
size: NA
CDR3: CASTSPVTGTGQPQHF
DNA: TGTGCCAGCACCTCTCCTGTGACAGGGACGGGCCAGCCCCAGCATTTT

J: TRBJ2-1
D: NA
V: TRBV7-9
size: NA
CDR3: CASSLTDWTNEQFF
DNA: TGTGCCAGCAGCTTAACTGACTGGACTAATGAGCAGTTCTTC

J: TRBJ2-1
D: TRBD2
V: TRBV27
size: NA
CDR3: CASSPLTSGRPYNEQFF
DNA: TGTGCCAGCAGTCCCTTGACTAGCGGGCGACCCTACAATGAGCAGTTCTTC

J: TRBJ1-1
D: NA
V: TRBV6-2/TRBV6-3
size: NA
CDR3: CASSLTLRARAEAFF
DNA: TGTGCCAGCAGCCTAACCCTCCGGGCCAGGGCTGAAGCTTTCTTT

J: TRBJ2-6
D: TRBD1
V: TRBV19
size: few
CDR3: CASSIRGQVSGANVLTF
DNA: TGTGCCAGTAGTATCCGCGGACAGGTCTCTGGGGCCAACGTCCTGACTTTC

J: TRBJ1-4
D: TRBD1
V: TRBV9
size: NA
CDR3: CASSVTGAGEKLFF
DNA: TGTGCCAGCAGCGTTACAGGGGCGGGTGAAAAACTGTTTTTT

J: TRBJ1-3
D: TRBD1
V: TRBV27
size: NA
CDR3: CASSLDRRPGNTIYF
DNA: TGTGCCAGCAGTTTGGACAGGCGTCCTGGAAACACCATATATTTT

J: TRBJ2-1
D: NA
V: TRBV6-5
size: NA
CDR3: CASSYSKERLQFF
DNA: TGTGCCAGCAGTTACTCGAAGGAGCGGTTGCAGTTCTTC

J: TRBJ1-4
D: TRBD1
V: TRBV28
size: NA
CDR3: CASSSFSGQGRPANEKLFF
DNA: TGTGCCAGCAGTAGCTTTTCGGGACAGGGGCGGCCGGCTAATGAAAAACTGTTTTTT

J: TRBJ2-1
D: NA
V: TRBV28
size: NA
CDR3: CASRRRGSLYNEQFF
DNA: TGTGCCAGCAGAAGGCGAGGATCCCTATACAATGAGCAGTTCTTC

J: TRBJ2-7
D: TRBD1
V: TRBV5-1
size: NA
CDR3: CASSVTGGAYGQYF
DNA: TGCGCCAGCAGCGTCACAGGGGGCGCTTATGGGCAGTACTTC

J: TRBJ1-6
D: NA
V: TRBV10-3
size: NA
CDR3: CAIRTVNSPLHF
DNA: TGTGCCATCAGGACAGTTAATTCACCCCTCCACTTT

J: TRBJ1-2
D: NA
V: TRBV12-3/TRBV12-4
size: NA
CDR3: CASKTTYGYTF
DNA: TGTGCCAGCAAAACTACATATGGCTACACCTTC

J: TRBJ2-6
D: NA
V: TRBV27
size: NA
CDR3: CASAGTAGANVLTF
DNA: TGTGCCAGCGCAGGCACCGCTGGGGCCAACGTCCTGACTTTC

J: TRBJ2-7
D: TRBD1
V: TRBV6-2/TRBV6-3
size: NA
CDR3: CASSWNPTGLSSYEQYF
DNA: TGTGCCAGCAGTTGGAACCCGACAGGGCTTAGCTCCTACGAGCAGTACTTC

J: TRBJ1-2
D: NA
V: TRBV28
size: few
CDR3: CASSPTLRGIGYGYTF
DNA: TGTGCCAGCAGTCCAACCCTCAGGGGAATAGGTTATGGCTACACCTTC

J: TRBJ1-1
D: NA
V: TRBV19
size: NA
CDR3: CASSIAGRRRTEAFF
DNA: TGTGCCAGTAGTATAGCTGGCCGAAGGAGGACTGAAGCTTTCTTT

J: TRBJ2-1
D: NA
V: TRBV4-2
size: NA
CDR3: CASSLARNNEQFF
DNA: TGTGCCAGCAGCCTAGCTAGGAACAATGAGCAGTTCTTC

J: TRBJ2-3
D: NA
V: TRBV9
size: NA
CDR3: CASSQRGKLTDTQYF
DNA: TGTGCCAGCAGCCAAAGGGGGAAGCTCACAGATACGCAGTATTTT

J: TRBJ2-2
D: NA
V: TRBV18
size: NA
CDR3: CASSPLDSANTGELFF
DNA: TGTGCCAGCTCACCACTGGACAGCGCGAACACCGGGGAGCTGTTTTTT

J: TRBJ1-6
D: TRBD1
V: TRBV7-6
size: once
CDR3: CASSPRTGGFDSPLHF
DNA: TGTGCCAGCAGCCCTCGGACAGGGGGTTTCGATTCACCCCTCCACTTT

J: TRBJ2-4
D: NA
V: TRBV7-2
size: NA
CDR3: CASSYPGVVAKNIQYF
DNA: TGTGCCAGCAGCTACCCCGGGGTGGTAGCCAAAAACATTCAGTACTTC

J: TRBJ2-4
D: NA
V: TRBV23-1
size: few
CDR3: CASLDFRIAKNIQYF
DNA: TGCGCCAGCCTAGATTTTCGGATAGCCAAAAACATTCAGTACTTC

J: TRBJ2-7
D: NA
V: TRBV28
size: NA
CDR3: CASRAQGDSYEQYF
DNA: TGTGCCAGTAGGGCACAGGGTGATTCCTACGAGCAGTACTTC

J: TRBJ2-1
D: TRBD2
V: TRBV27
size: few
CDR3: CASSSAGVSYNEQFF
DNA: TGTGCCAGCAGTTCAGCGGGAGTCTCCTACAATGAGCAGTTCTTC

J: TRBJ2-1
D: NA
V: TRBV7-9
size: few
CDR3: CASSQDSGNEQFF
DNA: TGTGCCAGCAGTCAAGACTCCGGCAATGAGCAGTTCTTC

J: TRBJ2-1
D: NA
V: TRBV24-1
size: NA
CDR3: CATSDRPGTSYNEQFF
DNA: TGTGCCACCAGTGACCGCCCCGGGACTTCCTACAATGAGCAGTTCTTC

J: TRBJ2-7
D: NA
V: TRBV11-3
size: NA
CDR3: CASSIAGGFSEQYF
DNA: TGTGCCAGCAGCATCGCAGGTGGTTTCAGCGAGCAGTACTTC

J: TRBJ2-7
D: TRBD1
V: TRBV3-1/TRBV3-2
size: NA
CDR3: CASSPRGQGLGEQYF
DNA: TGTGCCAGCAGCCCCCGGGGACAGGGGTTAGGCGAGCAGTACTTC

J: TRBJ1-1
D: NA
V: TRBV6-5
size: NA
CDR3: CASRPDRFMNTEAFF
DNA: TGTGCCAGCAGACCAGACAGGTTCATGAACACTGAAGCTTTCTTT

J: TRBJ2-4
D: NA
V: TRBV7-2
size: NA
CDR3: CASSLGVAKNIQYF
DNA: TGTGCCAGCAGCTTAGGAGTAGCCAAAAACATTCAGTACTTC

J: TRBJ1-4
D: TRBD1
V: TRBV7-2
size: NA
CDR3: CASSLGLTGVYEKLFF
DNA: TGTGCCAGCAGCTTAGGGCTGACAGGGGTGTATGAAAAACTGTTTTTT

J: TRBJ2-7
D: NA
V: TRBV28
size: NA
CDR3: CASSPFRSEQYF
DNA: TGTGCCAGCAGTCCCTTTCGGTCCGAGCAGTACTTC

J: TRBJ1-1
D: TRBD1
V: TRBV18
size: NA
CDR3: CASSLRTGWNTEAFF
DNA: TGTGCCAGCTCACTTCGGACAGGCTGGAACACTGAAGCTTTCTTT

J: TRBJ1-5
D: NA
V: TRBV3-1/TRBV3-2
size: NA
CDR3: CASSPALAGSNQPQHF
DNA: TGTGCCAGCAGCCCCGCGTTGGCAGGGAGCAATCAGCCCCAGCATTTT

J: TRBJ2-1
D: TRBD1
V: TRBV19
size: NA
CDR3: CASSTWTGASRNEQFF
DNA: TGTGCCAGTAGTACCTGGACAGGGGCCTCCCGCAATGAGCAGTTCTTC

J: TRBJ1-3
D: TRBD1
V: TRBV9
size: once
CDR3: CASSTGGTGNTIYF
DNA: TGTGCCAGCTCAACAGGGGGGACTGGAAACACCATATATTTT